Following are 9 T cell receptor beta chains from one sample sequenced in a study of cytomegalovirus exposure and HLA in healthy donors. PCR was performed using 60 Vbeta and 13 Jbeta primers. TCRdb's table, derived via immunoSEQ multiplex PCR, lists solely in-frame clones and lacks some. The top ten clones hold 2% to 2.5% of a sample with about 88,000 clones, 75% to 90% of them seen once. The sequenced sample consisted of PBMCs. The receptor set was obtained from a man aged 18 to 30 in good health and CMV-seronegative.

The chain recombines TRBV5-1 with TRBJ1-3; D not certain. The germline gives CDR1 SGHRS, CDR2 YFSETQ. This CDR3 has 14 residues. Between the trimmed V and J ends, which lost 4 bases and 3 bases, there was a span of 11 bases. CDR3 DNA sequence: TGCGCCAGCAGCCCAAGTAGCGGTGGAAACACCATATATTTT. Its translation is CASSPSSGGNTIYF.

The J gene is TRBJ2-7, the V gene TRBV18; possibly TRBD2 for D (6 bases). Deletions cut 6 bases from V and 2 bases from J, with 14 bases between. The CDR3 covers 14 residues. Germline assignment: CDR1 KGHSH and CDR2 LQKENI. The CDR3 sequence is CASSGTYKPYEQYF. CDR3 coding DNA: TGTGCCAGCTCGGGGACTTATAAACCCTACGAGCAGTACTTC. Supplemented by reference TRBV18 and TRBJ2-7, the full variable domain reads NAGVMQNPRHLVRRRGQEARLRCSPMKGHSHVYWYRQLPEEGLKFMVYLQKENIIDESGMPKERFSAEFPKEGPSILRIQQVVRGDSAAYFCASSGTYKPYEQYFGPGTRLTVT.

The genes are TRBV5-6 and TRBJ2-5; TRBD2 aligns across 7 bases. Germline CDR1 SGHDT, CDR2 YYEEEE. Trimming removed 0 bases from V and 5 bases from J; junction bases left unmatched: 10. The CDR3 extends over 16 amino acids. The CDR3 spells CASSLGTRMVGETQYF. The CDR3 coding sequence is TGTGCCAGCAGCTTGGGGACTAGGATGGTAGGGGAGACCCAGTACTTC.

The table lists this clone with a few counts. V usage is TRBV7-3 and J usage is TRBJ2-5; D gene unclear. In germline, CDR1 is SGHTA, CDR2 FQGTGA. With 5 bases removed from V and 4 bases from J, the gap between germline ends came to 14 bases. The CDR3 is made up of 14 amino acids. CDR3 residues: CASSLGGVGETQYF. Written as DNA, the CDR3 is TGTGCCAGCAGCCTAGGTGGTGTCGGAGAGACCCAGTACTTC.

CDR3 nucleotides: TGTGCCAGCAGTCAGTATATTAATTCACCCCTCCACTTT. This gives the protein CASSQYINSPLHF. This sequence joins TRBV27 and TRBJ1-6; no clear D. The CDR3 has 13 residues. CDR1 and CDR2 from the germline V gene are MNHEY and SMNVEV (reference sequence). Trimming removed 5 bases at V and 6 bases at J, with 8 bases between.

The CDR3 sequence is CASSLEGSGLSEQYF. In DNA form, the CDR3 reads TGCGCCAGCAGCTTGGAAGGTAGCGGCCTCTCCGAGCAGTACTTC. This sequence joins TRBV5-1 and TRBJ2-7; maybe TRBD2 (6 bases). This CDR3 is built from 15 residues. V lost 0 bases to trimming and J lost 6 bases, with 16 bases between them. Germline-derived CDR1 and CDR2 are SGHRS and YFSETQ.

The V and J genes are TRBV4-3 and TRBJ2-1; 12 nucleotides align to TRBD2. The V and J ends lost 0 bases and 8 bases, in that order; junction bases with no gene match: 8. The CDR3 has 17 amino acids. Looked up from germline, CDR1 is LGHNA and CDR2 is YSLEER. The CDR3 DNA is TGCGCCAGCAGCCAAGATGGGGGGACTAGCGGGTCGGATGAGCAGTTCTTC. This sequence encodes CASSQDGGTSGSDEQFF.

The rearrangement joins TRBV9 to TRBJ2-7; 7 positions agree with TRBD1. J lost 3 bases, V lost 3 bases, and 12 bases had no gene match. This CDR3 region has 16 residues. Germline CDR1 SGDLS, CDR2 YYNGEE. CDR3 sequence: CASSAARTGNHYEQYF. For the CDR3, the DNA is TGTGCCAGCAGCGCTGCGCGGACAGGAAATCACTACGAGCAGTACTTC. The full variable domain, in which reference TRBV9 and TRBJ2-7 provide the parts outside the CDR3, is DSGVTQTPKHLITATGQRVTLRCSPRSGDLSVYWYQQSLDQGLQFLIQYYNGEERAKGNILERFSAQQFPDLHSELNLSSLELGDSALYFCASSAARTGNHYEQYFGPGTRLTVT.

This chain connects TRBV29-1 to TRBJ2-3; D gene uncertain. This CDR3 comprises 16 residues. Germline V lookup: CDR1 SQVTM, CDR2 ANQGSEA. Trimming shortened V by 4 bases and J by 0 bases, and 17 bases separated the two germline ends. Here the CDR3 reads CSVGLLWRSSTDTQYF. The CDR3 DNA follows: TGCAGCGTTGGACTGCTATGGCGGTCCAGCACAGATACGCAGTATTTT.